The 8 T cell receptor beta chains given below trace back to one sample, sequenced in a study of read filtering for tumor transcriptome and immune sequencing. The library was built from about 400 ng RNA with molecular barcoded adaptors for alpha/delta and beta/gamma chains. TCRdb redid the calling of the reads with MiXCR, one entry per CDR3 protein. The sample carries approximately 140,000 distinct CDR3 sequences, approximately 13% recorded once. Sequenced: a population of CD138-negative cells sorted from bone marrow. Receptors originate from a donor older than 35 with multiple myeloma.

There are many counts of this clonotype. The chain recombines TRBV7-8 with TRBJ2-3; TRBD2 matches 7 bases. Germline values: CDR1 SGHVS, CDR2 FQNEAQ. This CDR3 region has 16 residues. J gave up 2 bases and V 1 base, and 6 bases lay outside the gene matches. CDR3 bases: TGTGCCAGCAGCTTAGGGGGGACTACCCCCACAGATACGCAGTATTTT. It specifies CASSLGGTTPTDTQYF.

This clonotype has ten or more counts. The V and J genes are TRBV15 and TRBJ1-5; 7 bases map to TRBD1. The V segment lost 8 bases and the J segment 3 bases; nucleotides outside the gene matches: 7. This CDR3 has 14 amino acids. Per germline, CDR1 LNHNV and CDR2 YYDKDF (reference sequence). The CDR3 DNA sequence: TGTGCCACCCTCAAGGACAGGTCCAATCAGCCCCAGCATTTT. Its translation is CATLKDRSNQPQHF.

With regard to this clonotype: A far larger clone lies a single base away; this is likely a read error. CDR3: CTSSLGTGYNEQFF. The CDR3 DNA is TGTACCAGCAGTTTGGGGACAGGTTACAATGAGCAGTTCTTC. The rearrangement joins TRBV12-3 or TRBV12-4 to TRBJ2-1, with 8 bases identical to TRBD1. The CDR3 is 14 residues long.

This clonotype appeared many times. The V gene is TRBV20-1, the J gene TRBJ1-1; a possible D gene is TRBD1 (5 bases). Per the germline V gene, CDR1 is DFQATT and CDR2 is SNEGSKA (reference sequence). The CDR3 totals 11 residues. The CDR3 spells CSAGLITEAFF. In DNA form, the CDR3 reads TGCAGCGCAGGGCTGATAACTGAAGCTTTCTTT.

This clonotype was recorded many times. The rearrangement links TRBV27 to TRBJ2-3; TRBD1 matches at 8 bases. CDR3 length: 15 residues. Trimming cost V 5 bases and J 2 bases; bases outside gene matches: 6. Germline values: CDR1 MNHEY, CDR2 SMNVEV (reference sequence). The CDR3 DNA is TGTGCCAGCAGTCGGGACAGGTCTTTCACAGATACGCAGTATTTT. It encodes CASSRDRSFTDTQYF.

This clonotype was seen repeatedly, ten times or more. This sequence joins TRBV7-8 and TRBJ1-5; possible D gene TRBD1, 6 bases. V was clipped by 4 bases and J by 4 bases, with 23 bases between them. Germline V CDR1 and CDR2: SGHVS, FQNEAQ. This CDR3 has 18 residues. The DNA of the CDR3 is TGTGCCAGCAGCTCTTTGTTATCGTCAGGGGCAGGGAATCAGCCCCAGCATTTT. This codes for CASSSLLSSGAGNQPQHF.

In this sample, this clonotype turned up many times. This chain uses TRBV2 with TRBJ2-3; 9 bases map to TRBD2. Germline CDR1 SNHLY, CDR2 FYNNEI. The trim removed 8 bases at V and 6 bases at J, leaving 6 bases unmatched. The CDR3 extends over 13 amino acids. Here the CDR3 reads CASGGLAGDTQYF. The CDR3 region has the DNA TGTGCCAGCGGGGGACTAGCAGGCGATACGCAGTATTTT.

To note about this clonotype: One end of the junction fails to match germline, which may point to a read error. V and J are TRBV7-9 and TRBJ2-2; tentatively, D is TRBD2 (5 bases). The CDR3 contains 15 residues. Germline lookup yields CDR1 SEHNR and CDR2 FQNEAQ (reference sequence). The CDR3 DNA follows: TGTGCCAGCAGCCCCTGGCCTCTAGACACCGGGGAGCCGTTTTTT. It is translated as CASSPWPLDTGEPFF. Looking up the rest from reference TRBV7-9 and TRBJ2-2 gives the full variable domain: DTGVSQNPRHKITKRGQNVTFRCDPISEHNRLYWYRQTLGQGPEFLTYFQNEAQLEKSRLLSDRFSAERPKGSFSTLEIQRTEQGDSAMYLCASSPWPLDTGEPFFGEGSRLTVL.